Below, 12 T cell receptor beta chains from the same sample are listed, as sequenced in a study of spatial heterogeneity in lung cancer. The time point was: sample taken at primary tumor resection. No cells were sorted before sequencing. The whole RNA sequenced was extracted from tumor, nontumor lung or frozen PBMC. TCRdb fed the 5' RACE reads into MiXCR, producing one record per CDR3 protein. The sample includes some 7,000 distinct CDR3 sequences, roughly 7% of them seen just once. The material sequenced was PBMCs, taken at surgery. The receptors stem from a male donor with early-stage non-small cell lung cancer.

This clonotype has at least ten counts. This beta chain represents an off-target read in a library built for alpha chains; its size is of limited meaning. V and J are TRBV6-5 and TRBJ1-1; TRBD1 matches 7 bases. Losses at the gene ends were 6 bases for V and 2 bases for J; bases not matched to a gene: 3. The CDR3 sequence is 13 residues long. Germline V gives CDR1 MNHEY, CDR2 SVGAGI. CDR3 coding DNA: TGTGCCAGCAGGGGACAGAGTAACACTGAAGCTTTCTTT. It specifies CASRGQSNTEAFF.

As to this clonotype: This beta chain was picked up by a library intended for alpha chains and is off target, so its count carries little meaning. This chain uses TRBV6-5 with TRBJ2-1; D is perhaps TRBD1 (6 bases). The germline V gene has CDR1 MNHEY and CDR2 SVGAGI. The CDR3 length is 16 residues. The V gene lost 5 bases and the J gene lost 0 bases, with 14 bases spanning the gap. CDR3: CASSPRGRSSYNEQFF. The DNA of the CDR3 is TGTGCCAGCAGTCCCAGGGGACGGAGCTCCTACAATGAGCAGTTCTTC.

This clonotype was recorded at least ten times. The size of this beta chain means little, since it is a stray read in a library made for alpha chains. The V gene is TRBV7-8, the J gene TRBJ1-6; the match to TRBD1 covers 7 bases. The V gene end was trimmed by 3 bases and the J gene end by 5 bases; junction bases not matched to a gene: 4. Germline lookup yields CDR1 SGHVS and CDR2 FQNEAQ. The CDR3 consists of 15 residues. CDR3 sequence: CASSLGTANNSPLHF. CDR3 nucleotide sequence: TGTGCCAGCAGCTTGGGGACAGCGAATAATTCACCCCTCCACTTT.

This clonotype was recorded many times. Since the library was made to target alpha chains, this beta chain is a stray read and its abundance is not meaningful. The genes are TRBV27 and TRBJ1-5; D perhaps matches TRBD1 (6 bases). The germline V gene encodes CDR1 MNHEY and CDR2 SMNVEV (reference sequence). The CDR3 extends over 15 amino acids. Deletions cut 7 bases from V and 0 bases from J, with 13 bases between. As DNA, the CDR3 is TGTGCCAGCAAAAGGGGGACGGGTAGCAATCAGCCCCAGCATTTT. This codes for CASKRGTGSNQPQHF.

This clonotype was counted many times. Being off target in a library aimed at alpha chains, this beta chain has a size of little meaning. This sequence joins TRBV27 and TRBJ2-7, with 8 bases that match TRBD2. Trimming at V came to 5 bases and at J to 0 bases, leaving 6 bases not matched to a gene. CDR1 MNHEY and CDR2 SMNVEV come from the germline V gene (reference sequence). The CDR3 length is 15 residues. The DNA of the CDR3 is TGTGCCAGCAGTCCCCGGACTAGCAGCTCCTACGAGCAGTACTTC. It encodes CASSPRTSSSYEQYF.

This clonotype was counted at least ten times. Because the library targeted alpha chains, this beta chain is an off-target read whose size means little. The gene calls are TRBV24-1 and TRBJ1-2; no definite D call. The V and J ends lost 5 bases and 10 bases respectively, with 13 bases between them. CDR3 length: 12 residues. The germline gives CDR1 KGHDR, CDR2 SFDVKD. CDR3 region: CATSVGMEDYTF. DNA of the CDR3: TGTGCCACCAGTGTAGGTATGGAAGACTACACCTTC.

This clonotype came up many times. This beta chain is a stray read from a library made for alpha chains; its abundance is not meaningful. The rearrangement uses TRBV5-4 and TRBJ1-1; tentative D call: TRBD1 (5 bases). This CDR3 is 12 amino acids long. Trimming pared 8 bases from V and 1 base from J, leaving 9 bases between. CDR1 SGHNT and CDR2 YYREEE come from the germline V gene (reference sequence). CDR3 sequence reads: CASQGPNTEAFF. CDR3 DNA: TGTGCCAGTCAGGGTCCGAACACTGAAGCTTTCTTT.

This clonotype has at least ten counts. This beta chain slipped into a library made for alpha chains as a stray read, so its size is not meaningful. The V call is TRBV11-2, the J call TRBJ2-3; 10 bases fit TRBD2. CDR1 and CDR2 from the germline V gene are SGHAT and FQNNGV. V gave up 5 bases and J gave up 5 bases; unmatched junction bases: 7. This CDR3 comprises 15 residues. CDR3 nucleotide sequence: TGTGCCAGCAGCCACACTAGCGGGAATCGAGATACGCAGTATTTT. Residues: CASSHTSGNRDTQYF. The full variable domain, with the rest looked up from reference TRBV11-2 and TRBJ2-3, is EAGVAQSPRYKIIEKRQSVAFWCNPISGHATLYWYQQILGQGPKLLIQFQNNGVVDDSQLPKDRFSAERLKGVDSTLKIQPAKLEDSAVYLCASSHTSGNRDTQYFGPGTRLTVL.

In this sample, this clonotype turned up many times. A library made for alpha chains picked up this beta chain off target, so its size means little. V gene TRBV29-1 combines with J gene TRBJ2-5; maybe TRBD2 (6 bases). The V and J ends lost 3 bases and 2 bases respectively, with 10 bases between them. The germline CDR1 and CDR2 sequences are SQVTM and ANQGSEA. The CDR3 sequence is 13 residues long. For the CDR3, the DNA is TGCAGCGTTGATTCCGCGGGACAAGAGACCCAGTACTTC. Its translation: CSVDSAGQETQYF.

This clonotype was detected ten times or more. This beta chain represents an off-target read in a library built for alpha chains; its size is of limited meaning. CDR3 residues: CASSETLYSNQPQHF. The CDR3 nucleotides read TGTGCCAGCAGTGAAACTCTCTATAGCAATCAGCCCCAGCATTTT. This chain joins TRBV2 and TRBJ1-5; D gene uncertain. The CDR3 extends over 15 amino acids. Germline CDR1 SNHLY, CDR2 FYNNEI. V was trimmed by 2 bases and J by 0 bases, leaving 8 bases between them.

This clonotype was seen ten or more times. The library was designed around alpha chains, so this beta chain is a stray read whose abundance carries little weight. The chain employs TRBV7-2 and TRBJ2-3, with TRBD1 matching over 10 bases. Losses at the gene ends were 0 bases for V and 4 bases for J; bases not matched to a gene: 1. This CDR3 has 15 residues. Germline CDR1 is SGHTA and CDR2 is FQGNSA. The CDR3 sequence is CASSLAGQGSDTQYF. CDR3 DNA: TGTGCCAGCAGCTTAGCGGGACAGGGGTCAGATACGCAGTATTTT.

As for this clonotype: In a library made to pick up alpha chains, this beta chain is a stray read with a size that means little. V usage is TRBV15 and J usage is TRBJ2-5; D gene uncertain. Trimming shortened V by 0 bases and J by 4 bases, and 6 bases separated the two germline ends. Germline CDR1 reads LNHNV; CDR2 reads YYDKDF (reference sequence). The CDR3 is made up of 13 amino acids. The CDR3 DNA reads as TGTGCCACCAGCAGAGACGCGGCAGAGACCCAGTACTTC. Amino acid sequence: CATSRDAAETQYF.